The 28 T cell receptor beta chains below all came from one sample that was sequenced in a study of metastatic and nonmetastatic thyroid tumors. Each patient went into thyroid surgery without having received any treatment. MiXCR was used by TCRdb to re-call the PCR reads. The sample carries approximately 4,200 clones, roughly two fifths recorded once. Sample: tumor tissue. These TCRs come from a male donor with papillary thyroid cancer or a benign thyroid nodule (not recorded which). Some clones in this sample may be carry-over from other donors' samples.

V is TRBV4-1 and J is TRBJ2-1; D is unresolved. Germline V gives CDR1 MGHRA, CDR2 YSYEKL. This CDR3 spans 17 amino acids. V gave up 1 base and J gave up 8 bases, with 21 bases separating them. In DNA form, the CDR3 reads TGCGCCAGCAGCCAAGGTCCTGGGCAGAAGGTCAAGGATGAGCAGTTCTTC. This gives the protein CASSQGPGQKVKDEQFF.

The V and J genes are TRBV11-2 and TRBJ2-7; 8 nucleotides match TRBD2. The V gene's germline CDR1 is SGHAT and CDR2 FQNNGV. CDR3 length equals 14 residues. V lost 3 bases, J lost 2 bases, and 3 bases stayed unmatched. CDR3 region: CASSFSGEAYEQYF. Written as DNA, the CDR3 is TGTGCCAGCAGCTTTAGCGGGGAAGCCTACGAGCAGTACTTC.

The chain employs TRBV11-2 and TRBJ1-1, with a tentative D call TRBD1 (5 bases). CDR3 length: 13 amino acids. Germline V CDR1 and CDR2: SGHAT, FQNNGV. With 6 bases removed from V and 6 bases from J, the gap between germline ends came to 14 bases. The CDR3 DNA reads TGTGCCAGCAGACTCGGGGGAATCCCTGAAGCTTTCTTT. It translates to CASRLGGIPEAFF.

Judged by abundance, this clone is large. This chain connects TRBV6-1 to TRBJ2-5, with a weak D call TRBD1 (5 bases). Looked up from germline, CDR1 is MNHNS and CDR2 is SASEGT. The CDR3 is made up of 13 amino acids. With 4 bases removed from V and 5 bases from J, the gap between germline ends came to 11 bases. The CDR3, as DNA: TGTGCCAGCAGTGGGCAGGGTCCGGAGACCCAGTACTTC. Translated, it gives CASSGQGPETQYF.

The chain combines TRBV20-1 with TRBJ2-7; D is uncertain. Trimming left V 4 bases short and J 0 bases short, with 10 bases between. This CDR3 has 13 residues. The germline V gene encodes CDR1 DFQATT and CDR2 SNEGSKA (reference sequence). CDR3 in DNA: TGCAGTGCTAACAGTAGAAACTCCTACGAGCAGTACTTC. Translated: CSANSRNSYEQYF.

V and J are TRBV11-3 and TRBJ1-2; TRBD1 might be the D (6 bases). Trimming removed 4 bases from V and 1 base from J, with 13 bases in between. This CDR3 is 15 amino acids long. Per germline, CDR1 SGHNT and CDR2 YENEEA. The CDR3 nucleotides read TGTGCCAGCAGCTCTACCGGGACACTTAACTATGGCTACACCTTC. Translation: CASSSTGTLNYGYTF.

V is TRBV19 and J is TRBJ1-5, with 10 bases that match TRBD1. J gave up 7 bases and V 4 bases, and 10 bases lay outside the gene matches. The germline CDR1 and CDR2 sequences are LNHDA and SQIVND (reference sequence). This CDR3 has 16 amino acids. The DNA of the CDR3 is TGTGCCAGTAGTACGGGACGGGACAGGGGCGGCCAGCCCCAGCATTTT. Protein: CASSTGRDRGGQPQHF.

Worth noting for this clone: Germline and junction disagree at one end, which may indicate a read error. The J gene is TRBJ1-1, the V gene TRBV20-1, with D unclear. From germline, CDR1 is DFQATT and CDR2 SNEGSKA (reference sequence). The CDR3 spans 15 residues. The CDR3 DNA reads TGCAGTGCTAGAGATTACGTCAGTCAGAACACTGACGCTTTCTTT. Protein: CSARDYVSQNTDAFF.

This sequence joins TRBV30 and TRBJ2-2; the D call may be TRBD1 or TRBD2 (5 bases each). V lost 6 bases to trimming and J lost 7 bases, with 18 bases between them. The CDR3 is made up of 14 amino acids. Per germline, CDR1 GTSNPN and CDR2 SVGIG (reference sequence). The DNA for the CDR3 is TGTGCCTGTAGAGGAAAAGGGACCGGCGGGGAGCTGTTTTTT. Protein sequence: CACRGKGTGGELFF.

This clone was picked up a small number of times. This rearrangement joins TRBV27 to TRBJ1-1; D remains unclear. The V end lost 5 bases, the J end lost 5 bases, and 9 bases lay between the germline ends. The CDR3 length is 12 residues. Germline CDR1 and CDR2: MNHEY and SMNVEV (reference sequence). The CDR3, as DNA: TGTGCCAGCAGTCTTACCGGGACTGAAGCTTTCTTT. It is translated as CASSLTGTEAFF.

V and J are TRBV5-1 and TRBJ2-3, with a weak D call TRBD1 (5 bases). The CDR3 runs 16 residues. Trimming pared 1 base from V and 1 base from J, leaving 13 bases between. Looked up from germline, CDR1 is SGHRS and CDR2 is YFSETQ. CDR3 DNA sequence: TGCGCCAGCAGCTTGATTGCCCGCAGGGGCACAGATACGCAGTATTTT. This encodes CASSLIARRGTDTQYF. The variable domain in full, completed from reference TRBV5-1 and TRBJ2-3, reads KAGVTQTPRYLIKTRGQQVTLSCSPISGHRSVSWYQQTPGQGLQFLFEYFSETQRNKGNFPGRFSGRQFSNSRSEMNVSTLELGDSALYLCASSLIARRGTDTQYFGPGTRLTVL.

In DNA form, the CDR3 reads TGTGCCAGCAGTGATACCGGGAGGGAGTCCGAGCAGTACTTC. Translation: CASSDTGRESEQYF. This chain links TRBV2 with TRBJ2-7; 8 nucleotides line up with TRBD2. V lost 3 bases and J lost 6; bases outside the gene matches: 7. Germline V CDR1 and CDR2: SNHLY, FYNNEI. The CDR3 is made up of 14 amino acids.

The chain combines TRBV4-2 with TRBJ1-2; TRBD1 might be the D (5 bases). The CDR3 runs 12 residues. V lost 8 bases, J lost 3 bases, and 10 bases lay in between. Per germline, CDR1 LGHNA and CDR2 YNFKEQ. As DNA, the CDR3 is TGTGCCAGCGTGGGGGAGGACTATGGCTACACCTTC. Its protein product is CASVGEDYGYTF.

Only a few counts were recorded for this clone. This chain links TRBV19 with TRBJ1-2; no reliable D call. The germline CDR1 and CDR2 sequences are LNHDA and SQIVND (reference sequence). This CDR3 region has 14 residues. The V and J ends lost 3 bases and 4 bases respectively, with 12 bases between them. DNA for the CDR3: TGTGCCAGTAGTATCCCGACAAGGATCTATGGCTACACCTTC. Its translation is CASSIPTRIYGYTF.

This clone was observed at least ten times. The chain employs TRBV12-3 or TRBV12-4 and TRBJ2-2; maybe TRBD1 (5 bases). The CDR3 runs 13 residues. V lost 9 bases and J lost 2, with 10 bases in between. The DNA of the CDR3 is TGTGCCAGTCGGACACCTAACACCGGGGAGCTGTTTTTT. Protein sequence: CASRTPNTGELFF.

The genes are TRBV28 and TRBJ1-1; 7 bases are shared with TRBD1. The V gene end was trimmed by 11 bases and the J gene end by 6 bases; junction bases not matched to a gene: 9. This CDR3 has 12 amino acids. The germline V gene encodes CDR1 MDHEN and CDR2 SYDVKM. Here the CDR3 DNA reads TGTGCCGGCGGATACAGGGGCCCTGAAGCTTTCTTT. Translated: CAGGYRGPEAFF.

This clone was detected a few times. The genes are TRBV15 and TRBJ2-7; the D gene is possibly TRBD2 (5 bases). Deletions cut 0 bases from V and 1 base from J, with 10 bases between. This CDR3 has 15 residues. The V gene's germline CDR1 is LNHNV and CDR2 YYDKDF (reference sequence). The CDR3 sequence: CATSRERGESYEQYF. The CDR3 DNA is TGTGCCACCAGCAGAGAACGGGGTGAATCCTACGAGCAGTACTTC.

This clone was picked up a small number of times. The rearrangement uses TRBV2 and TRBJ1-1, with D possibly TRBD1 on 5 matching bases. Trimming pared 0 bases from V and 5 bases from J, leaving 10 bases between. The length of the CDR3 is 14 residues. Germline V gene data show CDR1 as SNHLY and CDR2 as FYNNEI. The CDR3 loop is CASSEARSGTEAFF. The CDR3 bases are TGTGCCAGCAGTGAAGCAAGATCAGGGACTGAAGCTTTCTTT.

Sample share makes this clone large. The chain links TRBV28 to TRBJ2-3; unclear D gene. CDR3 length: 15 amino acids. Germline CDR1 reads MDHEN; CDR2 reads SYDVKM. V lost 5 bases and J 4 bases, leaving 16 bases between the germline ends. CDR3 DNA: TGTGCCAGCAGTCAACCCCAATTCGGAGCAGATACGCAGTATTTT. Translated, it gives CASSQPQFGADTQYF.

The chain has TRBV7-8 and TRBJ1-3; D unclear. V lost 3 bases and J 0 bases, leaving 12 bases between the germline ends. The CDR3 length is 16 residues. The V gene's germline CDR1 is SGHVS and CDR2 FQNEAQ. CDR3: CASSLAFGVSGNTIYF. As DNA, the CDR3 is TGTGCCAGCAGCTTGGCTTTTGGTGTCTCTGGAAACACCATATATTTT.

This clone appeared a few times. A single base separates this from a much larger clone, so it may be a read error. The CDR3 end shows no conserved phenylalanine or tryptophan, and so a read error is likely. In DNA, the CDR3 is TGTGCCAGCAGGAGGTCGGACACTGAAGCTTTCCTT. Amino acid sequence: CASRRSDTEAFL. The V gene is TRBV6-1, the J gene TRBJ1-1; D gene ambiguous. The V gene lost 6 bases and the J gene lost 3 bases, with 8 bases spanning the gap. The CDR3 sequence is 12 residues long. Germline V CDR1 and CDR2: MNHNS, SASEGT.

This clone was found a few times. V and J are TRBV6-1 and TRBJ2-7, with D perhaps TRBD1 (7 bases). Trimming stripped 7 bases from V and 7 bases from J, with 20 bases between. Per germline, CDR1 MNHNS and CDR2 SASEGT. The CDR3 runs to 14 residues. Written as DNA, the CDR3 is TGTGCCAGCACCCCGGAGGGGGCCCTTCGGGAGCAGTACTTC. Its translation is CASTPEGALREQYF.

On this clone itself: One end of the junction is discordant with germline, which a read error may explain. This chain uses TRBV6-1 with TRBJ2-5, with TRBD1 matching over 10 bases. Germline loops: CDR1 MNHNS, CDR2 SASEGT. This CDR3 spans 14 amino acids. The CDR3 DNA sequence: TGTGCCAGCAGTGAATTGGGACAGGGGCATCTTAAGGACTTC. This encodes CASSELGQGHLKDF.

This clone was picked up a small number of times. The chain carries TRBV6-2 or TRBV6-3 and TRBJ2-7; TRBD1 aligns across 10 bases. Germline CDR1 is MNHEY and CDR2 is SVGEGT. Trimming took 4 bases from V and 2 from J; bases not matched to a gene: 8. This CDR3 has 16 residues. The CDR3 protein is CASSSTGQGTPYEQYF. DNA of the CDR3: TGTGCCAGCAGTTCCACGGGACAGGGGACTCCCTACGAGCAGTACTTC.

This clone counts as medium-sized. V and J are TRBV7-9 and TRBJ1-1; D unclear. Trimming took off 5 bases at V and 0 bases at J, with 13 bases between the two ends. This CDR3 is 15 amino acids long. Germline V lookup: CDR1 SEHNR, CDR2 FQNEAQ (reference sequence). CDR3 in amino acids: CASSPPQGLNTEAFF. The CDR3 nucleotides are TGTGCCAGCAGCCCCCCTCAAGGGCTGAACACTGAAGCTTTCTTT.

The rearrangement uses TRBV28 and TRBJ1-5; a possible D gene is TRBD1 (5 bases). Germline V gene lookup returns CDR1 MDHEN and CDR2 SYDVKM. This CDR3 is 12 amino acids long. V was pared by 5 bases and J by 5 bases, with 7 bases between. The CDR3 loop is CASSDSYQPQHF. In DNA, the CDR3 is TGTGCCAGCAGTGACAGTTATCAGCCCCAGCATTTT. Using reference TRBV28 and TRBJ1-5 for the parts outside the CDR3, the full variable domain is DVKVTQSSRYLVKRTGEKVFLECVQDMDHENMFWYRQDPGLGLRLIYFSYDVKMKEKGDIPEGYSVSREKKERFSLILESASTNQTSMYLCASSDSYQPQHFGDGTRLSIL.

This rearrangement joins TRBV6-9 to TRBJ1-1; possible D gene TRBD1, 6 bases. Per germline, CDR1 MNHGY and CDR2 SVAAGI. This CDR3 contains 13 residues. The germline V and J ends were trimmed by 3 bases and 9 bases, with 14 bases remaining between them. The CDR3 DNA reads as TGTGCCAGCAGTTACCAGGGGAGCCGTCAAGCTTTCTTT. Its protein is CASSYQGSRQAFF.

The table lists this clone with a few counts. The gene calls are TRBV19 and TRBJ2-2; no firm D call. Per germline, CDR1 LNHDA and CDR2 SQIVND (reference sequence). The V and J ends lost 5 bases and 7 bases respectively, with 8 bases between them. There are 12 residues in the CDR3. Here the CDR3 reads CASSRLGGELFF. Here the CDR3 DNA reads TGTGCCAGTAGTCGACTCGGCGGGGAGCTGTTTTTT.